The TCR beta chain described here comes from a study of cytomegalovirus exposure and HLA in healthy donors. Study-level findings and limits: An analysis that came later showed most CMV-associated TCR beta chains appearing HLA-restricted. A cluster of highly shared sequence variants was likely a sequencing artifact. Among TCR sequences, most were rare, though some public TCRs appeared in many donors. Excluded: some indistinguishable V segments such as TRBV6-2 and TRBV6-3.

CDR1 and CDR2 (germline): MNHEY, SMNVEV (reference sequence). V shed 5 bases, J shed 3 bases, and the junction held 5 bases outside the gene matches. This CDR3 region has 17 residues. Points on this clone: Its antigen is unknown.

PCR involved 60 Vbeta and 13 Jbeta primers. Sequencing was performed with immunoSEQ multiplex PCR; in TCRdb, only in-frame clones are kept and a portion is missing. The sample has 60,000 or so clones, about three quarters seen once; the top ten hold approximately 2.4%. The TCR was taken from a female donor in good health and CMV-seronegative. V is TRBV27 and J is TRBJ2-4; 15 bases are a match to TRBD2. The material sequenced was PBMCs. This CDR3 is CASSPWGLAGGKNIQYF. DNA of the CDR3: TGTGCCAGCAGTCCTTGGGGACTAGCGGGAGGCAAAAACATTCAGTACTTC.